Each of the 27 T cell receptor beta chains below was sequenced from the same sample in a study of T cells in women clearing cervical HPV infection. TCRdb keeps only in-frame clones here, not all; method: immunoSEQ multiplex PCR. This table holds some 20,000 clones. Sequencing was carried out using blood buffy coat. Receptors originate from a woman between 18 and 70 years old with a cervical HPV16 infection that either progressed to CIN3+ or cleared (not recorded which).

The CDR3 is CASSLGVRGEETQYF. The CDR3 bases that were read are TGTGCCAGCAGCTTAGGAGTACGGGGAGAAGAGACC. V usage is TRBV7-9 and J usage is TRBJ2-5; possible D gene TRBD2, 5 bases. The read ends 3 residues early relative to the CDR3; the germline J gene fills the gap. From germline, CDR1 is SEHNR and CDR2 FQNEAQ (reference sequence). The CDR3 runs to 15 residues. Between the trimmed V and J ends, which lost 1 base and 3 bases, there was a span of 12 bases.

A note on this clone: The CDR3 end is not reached by the read, which stops 3 residues before it; the germline J gene fills it in. The chain is built from TRBV5-6 and TRBJ2-1; D gene uncertain. The germline gives CDR1 SGHDT, CDR2 YYEEEE. CDR3 length: 14 residues. V gave up 4 bases and J gave up 0 bases, with 8 bases separating them. The sequenced part of the CDR3 DNA is TGTGCCAGCAGCCTACCGAGCTCCTACAATGAG. Translated: CASSLPSSYNE. The CDR3, in full, reads CASSLPSSYNEQFF.

As regards this clone: The CDR3 end lies 3 residues beyond the end of the read and is filled in from the germline J gene. The rearrangement links TRBV5-1 to TRBJ2-2; TRBD2 matches 8 bases. The ends lost 7 bases at V and 6 bases at J; junction bases unmatched: 14. This CDR3 is 16 amino acids long. CDR1 and CDR2 (germline): SGHRS, YFSETQ. The CDR3 is CASSVSGVSQAGELFF. Incomplete CDR3 DNA: TGCGCCAGCTCGGTTAGCGGGGTTTCTCAGGCCGGGGAG.

For this clone: The missing CDR3 end, 3 residues past where the read stops, is filled in from the germline J gene. This chain links TRBV30 with TRBJ2-1; 7 bases are a match to TRBD1. The J segment lost 4 bases and the V segment lost 4 bases, leaving 4 bases of the junction unmatched. The CDR3 runs to 13 residues. The germline V gene has CDR1 GTSNPN and CDR2 SVGIG (reference sequence). CDR3 DNA, as far as it was read: TGTGCCTGGACCCGGGACAGATACAATGAG. Its protein product is CAWTRDRYNE. The entire CDR3 protein is CAWTRDRYNEQFF.

With respect to this clone: The read finishes 3 residues shy of the CDR3 end, and the germline J gene is used to complete it. The chain links TRBV20-1 to TRBJ2-4, with a possible D match to TRBD1 (6 bases). CDR1 and CDR2 from the germline V gene are DFQATT and SNEGSKA (reference sequence). The CDR3 is 15 residues long. V lost 4 bases, J lost 4 bases, and 17 bases lay in between. CDR3: CSATVPGQQKNIQYF. The DNA read from the CDR3 is TGCAGTGCTACCGTCCCGGGACAACAAAAAAACATT.

A note on this clone: The read halts 3 residues ahead of the CDR3 end, with the missing end drawn from the germline J gene. This chain uses TRBV12-3 or TRBV12-4 with TRBJ1-6; 9 bases align to TRBD1. This CDR3 has 15 amino acids. V trimming: 5 bases; J trimming: 9 bases; junction bases outside the gene matches: 8. The CDR3 region is CASSVQGASRSPLHF. CDR3 DNA, as far as it was read: TGTGCCAGCAGTGTACAGGGGGCGAGTCGTTCACCC.

Note on this clone: The read comes to an end 3 residues before the CDR3 does, leaving the germline J gene to fill in the end. The chain employs TRBV2 and TRBJ1-3; D is possibly TRBD1 (5 bases). Per the germline V gene, CDR1 is SNHLY and CDR2 is FYNNEI. The CDR3 runs 16 residues. Trimming left V 2 bases short and J 0 bases short, with 11 bases between. The sequenced CDR3 bases are TGTGCCAGCAGTGAATATCGCGGGGGCTCTGGAAACACC. It codes for CASSEYRGGSGNT. The whole CDR3 is CASSEYRGGSGNTIYF.

As for this clone: The read is 3 residues too short to cover the CDR3 end, so that end is filled in from the germline J gene. This chain connects TRBV19 to TRBJ2-7, with 10 bases aligning to TRBD1. Germline V gene lookup returns CDR1 LNHDA and CDR2 SQIVND (reference sequence). The CDR3 runs 15 residues. After removal of 3 bases from V and 2 bases from J, the junction contained 4 bases not matched to a gene. This chain's CDR3 is CASSIRDRGPYEQYF. Incomplete CDR3 DNA: TGTGCCAGTAGTATCCGGGACAGGGGACCCTACGAG.

Turning to this clone: The sequence runs out 3 residues before the end of the CDR3; the remainder is reconstructed from the germline J gene. V gene TRBV7-6 combines with J gene TRBJ2-7; 9 nucleotides agree with TRBD1. CDR3 length: 16 residues. Germline loops: CDR1 SGHVS, CDR2 FNYEAQ. Unmatched junction bases numbered 8, after V lost 4 bases and J lost 1 base. CDR3 protein: CASSSGSGQGSYEQYF. The covered CDR3 bases are TGTGCCAGCAGCTCCGGTTCGGGACAGGGTTCCTACGAG. Based on the CDR3 plus reference TRBV7-6 and TRBJ2-7, the full variable domain is GAGVSQSPRYKVTKRGQDVALRCDPISGHVSLYWYRQALGQGPEFLTYFNYEAQQDKSGLPNDRFSAERPEGSISTLTIQRTEQRDSAMYRCASSSGSGQGSYEQYFGPGTRLTVT.

In terms of frequency, this clone is medium-sized. The DNA ends 3 residues before the CDR3 does, and the rest of the CDR3 is filled in from the germline J gene. The chain has TRBV18 and TRBJ2-6; 7 positions agree with TRBD1. This CDR3 is 15 amino acids long. J was trimmed by 6 bases and V by 6 bases; bases with no gene match: 8. Germline values: CDR1 KGHSH, CDR2 LQKENI. CDR3 bases read: TGTGCCAGCTCCCTCGAGGGGGCCCCGGCCAACGTC. Translating it yields CASSLEGAPANV. The complete CDR3 sequence is CASSLEGAPANVLTF.

This clone is labeled medium-sized (0.01 to 0.1%) based on frequency. The CDR3 goes on 3 residues after the read ends, and that part is filled in from the germline J gene. The genes are TRBV29-1 and TRBJ1-4; TRBD1 might be the D (5 bases). Germline V gene lookup returns CDR1 SQVTM and CDR2 ANQGSEA. The CDR3 length is 12 residues. V shed 7 bases and J shed 6 bases, with 12 bases lying between them. The sequenced part of the CDR3 DNA is TGCAGCGATAGGACACGAGATGAAAAA. This gives the protein CSDRTRDEK. The whole CDR3 sequence reads CSDRTRDEKLFF.

On this clone itself: The CDR3 extends 3 residues past the end of the read, so its final part is completed from the germline J gene. This chain connects TRBV5-6 to TRBJ2-6; TRBD1 is a possible D gene (6 bases). The CDR3 has 14 amino acids. V lost 4 bases and J lost 4, with 9 bases in between. CDR1 and CDR2 (germline): SGHDT, YYEEEE. This CDR3 reads CASSPGVGANVLTF. The covered CDR3 bases are TGTGCCAGCAGCCCAGGGGTAGGGGCCAACGTC.

On this clone: The read gets to within 3 residues of the CDR3 end, and the germline J gene fills in the rest. The rearrangement joins TRBV2 to TRBJ2-1, with D possibly matching TRBD2 (5 bases). Germline CDR1 reads SNHLY; CDR2 reads FYNNEI. The CDR3 loop spans 13 amino acids. The V and J ends lost 6 bases and 1 base respectively, with 7 bases between them. The DNA read from the CDR3 is TGTGCCAGCAGCGGGGATTCCTACAATGAG. Its protein product is CASSGDSYNE. The entire CDR3 protein is CASSGDSYNEQFF.

A word on this clone: The read terminates 3 residues ahead of where the CDR3 ends, so the germline J gene completes it. The chain joins TRBV19 to TRBJ1-5; 9 nucleotides line up with TRBD1. Germline assignment: CDR1 LNHDA and CDR2 SQIVND (reference sequence). This CDR3 contains 16 residues. After removal of 2 bases from V and 6 bases from J, the junction contained 8 bases not matched to a gene. The covered CDR3 bases are TGTGCCAGTAGTATAACAGGGACAGGGAGTTTTCAGCCC. This sequence encodes CASSITGTGSFQP. The CDR3 in full is CASSITGTGSFQPQHF.

As for this clone: The read is 3 residues too short to cover the CDR3 end, so that end is filled in from the germline J gene. The identical CDR3 is also encoded by other nucleotide sequences in the sample. J is TRBJ1-2 and V is TRBV20-1, with TRBD1 matching over 7 bases. The CDR3 totals 18 residues. Germline loops: CDR1 DFQATT, CDR2 SNEGSKA (reference sequence). The trim removed 2 bases at V and 0 bases at J, leaving 15 bases unmatched. The sequenced part of the CDR3 DNA is TGCAGTGCTAGAATCCTTGAACTACAGACAGGGCCTAACTATGGC. It yields the protein CSARILELQTGPNYG. From start to end, the CDR3 is CSARILELQTGPNYGYTF.

With respect to this clone: Read coverage stops 3 residues before the CDR3 terminus; the germline J gene supplies the remainder. The chain carries TRBV10-3 and TRBJ1-3; D gene ambiguous. Germline lookup yields CDR1 ENHRY and CDR2 SYGVKD. The CDR3 spans 15 residues. The V and J ends lost 0 bases and 4 bases respectively, with 10 bases between them. The CDR3 DNA, read in part, is TGTGCCATCAGTGAGTCGAACACAGTCGGAAACACC. It specifies CAISESNTVGNT. The whole CDR3 sequence reads CAISESNTVGNTIYF.

About this clone itself: Read sequence stops 3 residues before the CDR3 end, and the germline J gene provides the missing end. V is TRBV6-1 and J is TRBJ1-5; TRBD1 matches at 8 bases. The J segment lost 4 bases and the V segment lost 0 bases, leaving 8 bases of the junction unmatched. CDR3 length: 17 amino acids. The germline gives CDR1 MNHNS, CDR2 SASEGT. The chain's CDR3 is CASSEALGTGRNQPQHF. CDR3 DNA, as far as it was read: TGTGCCAGCAGTGAAGCGCTTGGGACAGGTAGGAATCAGCCC.

About this clone: The read finishes 3 residues shy of the CDR3 end, and the germline J gene is used to complete it. This chain joins TRBV5-1 and TRBJ2-6; a weak D match, TRBD2 (5 bases). V dropped 0 bases and J dropped 0 bases, with 10 bases sitting between them. CDR1 is SGHRS, CDR2 YFSETQ, per germline. The CDR3 consists of 17 residues. CDR3 protein: CASSLAGRGSGANVLTF. Partial CDR3 DNA: TGCGCCAGCAGCTTGGCCGGCCGGGGCTCTGGGGCCAACGTC.

Details on this clone: The read gets to within 3 residues of the CDR3 end, and the germline J gene fills in the rest. This sequence joins TRBV27 and TRBJ2-3; D remains ambiguous. CDR3 length: 14 amino acids. Germline CDR1 reads MNHEY; CDR2 reads SMNVEV (reference sequence). Deletions cut 5 bases from V and 6 bases from J, with 15 bases between. CDR3 in amino acids: CASSDRVPPDTQYF. Partial CDR3 DNA: TGTGCCAGCAGTGACCGGGTCCCCCCGGATACG.

Notes on this clone: Read sequence stops 3 residues before the CDR3 end, and the germline J gene provides the missing end. The V call is TRBV20-1, the J call TRBJ2-3, with 8 bases aligning to TRBD2. Germline CDR1 is DFQATT and CDR2 is SNEGSKA (reference sequence). Trimming took 3 bases from V and 4 from J; bases not matched to a gene: 9. The length of the CDR3 is 15 residues. This CDR3 reads CSASGLREVPDTQYF. The CDR3 DNA, read in part, is TGCAGTGCTAGCGGGTTGCGGGAGGTTCCAGATACG.

Note on this clone: The observed sequence ends 3 residues before the CDR3 terminus, with the missing tail filled in from the germline J gene. The chain has TRBV5-1 and TRBJ1-4, with 8 positions matching TRBD1. The CDR3 covers 15 residues. V dropped 3 bases and J dropped 5; count of bases not matched to a gene: 6. CDR1 is SGHRS and CDR2 is YFSETQ in the germline V gene. CDR3 DNA (partial): TGCGCCAGCAGCTACTGGACAGGGAGGAATGAAAAA. Its protein is CASSYWTGRNEK. In full, the CDR3 is CASSYWTGRNEKLFF.

The part of the CDR3 DNA that was read is TGCAGTGCTAGGACGGACAGCAACTATGGC. Translated, it gives CSARTDSNYG. In full, the CDR3 reads CSARTDSNYGYTF. The V gene is TRBV20-1, the J gene TRBJ1-2; D possibly corresponds to TRBD1 (6 bases). The missing CDR3 end, 3 residues past where the read stops, is filled in from the germline J gene. The CDR3 sequence is 13 residues long. The germline CDR1 and CDR2 sequences are DFQATT and SNEGSKA (reference sequence). Trimming removed 3 bases at V and 2 bases at J, with 10 bases between.

As regards this clone: The read ends 3 residues early relative to the CDR3; the germline J gene fills the gap. The rearrangement uses TRBV20-1 and TRBJ2-3, with 11 bases fitting TRBD2. V shed 5 bases, J shed 6 bases, and the junction held 10 bases outside the gene matches. This CDR3 has 15 residues. Germline-derived CDR1 and CDR2 are DFQATT and SNEGSKA (reference sequence). The DNA read from the CDR3 is TGCAGTGCTCCCCGACTAGCGGGGAGGGGGGATACG. Protein sequence: CSAPRLAGRGDT. The whole CDR3 protein reads CSAPRLAGRGDTQYF.

Frequency places this clone as medium-sized (0.01 to 0.1%). The read finishes 3 residues shy of the CDR3 end, and the germline J gene is used to complete it. V gene TRBV7-9 combines with J gene TRBJ2-7; TRBD1 matches at 7 bases. V gave up 5 bases and J gave up 3 bases; unmatched junction bases: 7. The CDR3 runs to 14 residues. Germline loops: CDR1 SEHNR, CDR2 FQNEAQ (reference sequence). The DNA read from the CDR3 is TGTGCCAGCAGCCACCGGGACAGAAACTACGAG. Translating it yields CASSHRDRNYE. The CDR3 in full is CASSHRDRNYEQYF.

A note on this clone: Sequencing ends 3 residues short of the CDR3 end; the germline J gene provides the rest. The chain carries TRBV5-6 and TRBJ1-6, with D maybe TRBD1 (5 bases). The germline CDR1 and CDR2 sequences are SGHDT and YYEEEE. The CDR3 runs 15 residues. V dropped 6 bases and J dropped 7 bases, with 17 bases sitting between them. This chain's CDR3 is CASTHLRGVNSPLHF. CDR3 bases read: TGTGCCAGCACCCACCTGAGGGGAGTAAATTCACCC.

A note on this clone: The DNA ends 3 residues before the CDR3 does, and the rest of the CDR3 is filled in from the germline J gene. The V call is TRBV2, the J call TRBJ2-5; tentatively, D is TRBD2 (5 bases). The CDR3 has 15 amino acids. Trimming removed 4 bases at V and 5 bases at J, with 17 bases between. Per the germline V gene, CDR1 is SNHLY and CDR2 is FYNNEI. CDR3 in amino acids: CASSGLLGGFETQYF. Partial CDR3 DNA: TGTGCCAGCAGTGGATTGTTAGGCGGGTTCGAGACC.

On this clone: The CDR3 end lies 3 residues beyond the end of the read and is filled in from the germline J gene. J is TRBJ2-7 and V is TRBV30, with 10 bases aligning to TRBD2. J gave up 4 bases and V 3 bases, and 9 bases lay outside the gene matches. Germline lookup yields CDR1 GTSNPN and CDR2 SVGIG (reference sequence). CDR3 length: 15 residues. The DNA read from the CDR3 is TGTGCCTGGAGCGAAAGGACTAGCGGCAGATACGAG. Its protein product is CAWSERTSGRYE. The complete CDR3 sequence is CAWSERTSGRYEQYF.